Listed here is a single TCR beta chain. Its specificity is unknown. The V gene end was trimmed by 1 base and the J gene end by 7 bases; junction bases not matched to a gene: 6. Germline assignment: CDR1 SGHTA and CDR2 FQGNSA. CDR3 length: 16 amino acids. The data originate from a study of T cell responses to AZD1222 COVID-19 vaccine. Assay: immunoSEQ multiplex PCR; the TCRdb copy retains only in-frame clones and omits some. This sample has fewer than 200,000 clones, with roughly 92% found just once. Whole-study results and caveats: Only a handful of people who got AZD1222 tested seropositive at baseline.

This clonotype originated in an adult in good health. The chain joins TRBV7-2 to TRBJ2-2, with 10 bases fitting TRBD1. The sequences come from peripheral blood, collected on day 0 of AZD1222 vaccination. As DNA, the CDR3 is TGTGCCAGCAGCTTAGTGGGACAGGGGATTGTCGGGGAGCTGTTTTTT. It encodes CASSLVGQGIVGELFF.